Listed here are 17 T cell receptor beta chains from one sample, sequenced in a study of blood T cell repertoires in COVID-19. Profiled with immunoSEQ multiplex PCR; TCRdb holds only in-frame clones, not every one. This repertoire shows 60,000 to 65,000 clones, roughly four fifths found once; its top ten account for around 9.6%. Material: peripheral blood. The receptors stem from a man between 45 and 60 years old with COVID-19, enrolled during active disease.

This clone has only one observation. This chain uses TRBV11-2 with TRBJ1-1, with a tentative D call TRBD1 (5 bases). The CDR3 runs 15 residues. Germline CDR1 SGHAT, CDR2 FQNNGV. The germline V and J ends were trimmed by 5 bases and 4 bases, with 17 bases remaining between them. CDR3 nucleotides: TGTGCCAGCAGCATACGACAAGGGGCTGGCACTGAAGCTTTCTTT. Translating it yields CASSIRQGAGTEAFF.

The chain is built from TRBV4-3 and TRBJ2-4, with 7 positions matching TRBD1. The V and J ends lost 4 bases and 15 bases, in that order; junction bases with no gene match: 18. The germline gives CDR1 LGHNA, CDR2 YSLEER. The CDR3 length is 15 residues. CDR3 in DNA: TGCGCCAGCAGCCCGTACTACAGGGGCTCCCCATTTGCGTACTTC. This codes for CASSPYYRGSPFAYF.

The J gene is TRBJ2-1, the V gene TRBV11-2; D unclear. The germline V gene has CDR1 SGHAT and CDR2 FQNNGV. The V end lost 2 bases, the J end lost 0 bases, and 17 bases lay between the germline ends. The CDR3 extends over 18 amino acids. The CDR3 sequence is CASSLKSQFEISYNEQFF. CDR3 bases: TGTGCCAGCAGCTTAAAGAGCCAATTCGAGATCTCCTACAATGAGCAGTTCTTC.

The rearrangement links TRBV4-2 to TRBJ2-4; 7 bases fit TRBD2. The CDR3 is 19 residues long. The germline V gene has CDR1 LGHNA and CDR2 YNFKEQ. The V segment lost 4 bases and the J segment 0 bases; nucleotides outside the gene matches: 15. The CDR3 is CASSRDAAGVDIAKNIQYF. As DNA, the CDR3 is TGTGCCAGCAGCCGTGATGCCGCGGGAGTAGATATAGCCAAAAACATTCAGTACTTC.

The gene calls are TRBV6-5 and TRBJ1-1; unclear D gene. V shed 10 bases and J shed 1 base, with 19 bases lying between them. In germline, CDR1 is MNHEY, CDR2 SVGAGI. The CDR3 has 15 amino acids. CDR3 amino acids: CATDEADSPNTEAFF. CDR3 coding DNA: TGTGCCACCGACGAGGCCGATAGCCCGAACACTGAAGCTTTCTTT.

This clone was counted a single time. The chain carries TRBV6-6 and TRBJ2-1; D is perhaps TRBD1 (6 bases). This CDR3 is 15 amino acids long. The V end lost 5 bases, the J end lost 1 base, and 12 bases lay between the germline ends. Looked up from germline, CDR1 is MNHNY and CDR2 is SVGAGI (reference sequence). In nucleotides, the CDR3 is TGTGCCAGCAGTCCCGGACAGCTTTCCTACAATGAGCAGTTCTTC. Translated: CASSPGQLSYNEQFF.

This rearrangement joins TRBV6-5 to TRBJ1-3; D is undetermined. CDR1 is MNHEY and CDR2 is SVGAGI in the germline V gene. The CDR3 has 13 amino acids. The V and J ends lost 2 bases and 1 base respectively, with 3 bases between them. The CDR3 DNA reads as TGTGCCAGCAGTTACATATCTGGAAACACCATATATTTT. Protein product: CASSYISGNTIYF.

This clone was found a few times. V usage is TRBV3-1 (or the pseudogene TRBV3-2) and J usage is TRBJ1-5; no clear D. V shed 0 bases and J shed 3 bases, with 9 bases lying between them. CDR1 and CDR2 from the germline V gene are LGHDT and YNNKEL (reference sequence). The CDR3 sequence is 15 residues long. CDR3 nucleotide sequence: TGTGCCAGCAGCCAAGACCCAAGCCCCAATCAGCCCCAGCATTTT. Amino acids: CASSQDPSPNQPQHF.

The chain recombines TRBV3-1 (or the pseudogene TRBV3-2) with TRBJ2-1; TRBD2 might be the D (6 bases). Germline values: CDR1 LGHDT, CDR2 YNNKEL (reference sequence). The V and J ends lost 1 base and 10 bases respectively, with 8 bases between them. CDR3 length: 12 amino acids. The CDR3 region has the DNA TGTGCCAGCAGCCAAGGTCTAGCGGAGCAGTTCTTC. Translation: CASSQGLAEQFF.

This sequence joins TRBV19 and TRBJ2-1, with TRBD2 identical over 10 bases. After removal of 4 bases from V and 4 bases from J, the junction contained 7 bases not matched to a gene. The CDR3 consists of 16 residues. CDR1 is LNHDA, CDR2 SQIVND, per germline (reference sequence). DNA for the CDR3: TGTGCCAGTAGTAGGACTAGCGGCCCGGTGTACAATGAGCAGTTCTTC. Amino acids: CASSRTSGPVYNEQFF.

The chain employs TRBV19 and TRBJ1-4, with 9 bases that match TRBD1. Germline V gene lookup returns CDR1 LNHDA and CDR2 SQIVND (reference sequence). With V trimmed by 3 bases and J by 4 bases, 3 bases remained unmatched. The CDR3 is made up of 15 amino acids. CDR3 nucleotides: TGTGCCAGTAGTATTAACAGGGGGCGTAATGAAAAACTGTTTTTT. It encodes CASSINRGRNEKLFF.

The chain employs TRBV19 and TRBJ2-1; 8 bases fit TRBD2. The CDR3 is 15 amino acids. V shed 3 bases and J 4 bases; nucleotides not matched to a gene: 5. Germline CDR1 LNHDA, CDR2 SQIVND (reference sequence). The CDR3 DNA reads as TGTGCCAGTAGTATGGCGCCTAGCGGGTACAATGAGCAGTTCTTC. It specifies CASSMAPSGYNEQFF.

The CDR3 region is CASRVTSGRVYEQYF. CDR3 nucleotides: TGTGCCAGCAGGGTTACTAGCGGGAGGGTATACGAGCAGTACTTC. The chain uses TRBV28 and TRBJ2-7, with 13 bases that match TRBD2. The CDR3 runs 15 residues. Germline CDR1 reads MDHEN; CDR2 reads SYDVKM. V shed 6 bases and J 4 bases; nucleotides not matched to a gene: 6.

The chain has TRBV3-1 (or the pseudogene TRBV3-2) and TRBJ1-2, with 8 bases matching TRBD1. This CDR3 spans 14 amino acids. Per the germline V gene, CDR1 is LGHDT and CDR2 is YNNKEL (reference sequence). The V gene end was trimmed by 0 bases and the J gene end by 10 bases; junction bases not matched to a gene: 7. CDR3 sequence reads: CASSQDTAQGAYTF. DNA for the CDR3: TGTGCCAGCAGCCAAGATACGGCCCAGGGGGCCTACACCTTC.

J is TRBJ2-1 and V is TRBV5-1; TRBD2 matches at 9 bases. The V segment lost 0 bases and the J segment 7 bases; nucleotides outside the gene matches: 5. The germline CDR1 and CDR2 sequences are SGHRS and YFSETQ. The CDR3 has 15 amino acids. CDR3 sequence: CASSLVLAGVNEQFF. For the CDR3, the DNA is TGCGCCAGCAGCTTGGTACTAGCGGGCGTTAATGAGCAGTTCTTC.

The chain is built from TRBV7-2 and TRBJ2-4; 8 positions match TRBD2. Germline V CDR1 and CDR2: SGHTA, FQGNSA. Unmatched junction bases numbered 8, after V lost 0 bases and J lost 1 base. The CDR3 runs to 18 residues. The CDR3 loop reads CASSLASGGLGAKNIQYF. CDR3 in DNA: TGTGCCAGCAGCTTAGCAAGCGGGGGCCTGGGGGCCAAAAACATTCAGTACTTC.

The chain links TRBV6-2 or TRBV6-3 to TRBJ1-2; 9 bases are shared with TRBD1. Germline trimming cut 6 bases from V and 4 bases from J; bases unmatched to any gene: 15. From germline, CDR1 is MNHEY and CDR2 SVGEGT. There are 17 residues in the CDR3. The CDR3 DNA sequence: TGTGCCAGCAGCTCAAACTTACAGGGGGCTGGGGTCTATGGCTACACCTTC. This codes for CASSSNLQGAGVYGYTF.